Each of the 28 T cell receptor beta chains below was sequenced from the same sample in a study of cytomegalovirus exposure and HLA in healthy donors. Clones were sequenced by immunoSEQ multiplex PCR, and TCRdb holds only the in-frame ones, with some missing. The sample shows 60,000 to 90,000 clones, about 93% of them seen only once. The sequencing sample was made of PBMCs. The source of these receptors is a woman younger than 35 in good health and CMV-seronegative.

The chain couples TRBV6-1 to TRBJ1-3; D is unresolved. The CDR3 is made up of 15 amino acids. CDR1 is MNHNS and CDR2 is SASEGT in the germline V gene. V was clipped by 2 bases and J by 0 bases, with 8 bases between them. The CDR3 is CASSERLSSGNTIYF. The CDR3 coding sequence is TGTGCCAGCAGTGAACGATTGAGCTCTGGAAACACCATATATTTT.

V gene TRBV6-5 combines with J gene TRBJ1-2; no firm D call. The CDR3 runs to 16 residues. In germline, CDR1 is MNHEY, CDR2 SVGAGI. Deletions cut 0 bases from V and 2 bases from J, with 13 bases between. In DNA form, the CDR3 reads TGTGCCAGCAGTTACTCGCCGGAGGAGTTAAACTATGGCTACACCTTC. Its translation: CASSYSPEELNYGYTF.

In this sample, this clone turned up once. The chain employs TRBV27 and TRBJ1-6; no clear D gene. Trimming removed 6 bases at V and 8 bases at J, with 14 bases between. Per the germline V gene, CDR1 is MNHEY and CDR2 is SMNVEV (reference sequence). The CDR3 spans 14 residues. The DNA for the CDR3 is TGTGCCAGCAGCCTACCGGGTTCTTATTCACCCCTCCACTTT. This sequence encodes CASSLPGSYSPLHF.

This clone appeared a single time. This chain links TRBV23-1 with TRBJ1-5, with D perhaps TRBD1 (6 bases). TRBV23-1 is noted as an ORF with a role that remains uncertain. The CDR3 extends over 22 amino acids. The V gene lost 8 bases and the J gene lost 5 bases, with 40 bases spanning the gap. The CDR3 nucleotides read TGCGCCAGCTCAACTCCGTTTGGCCGATCGCAACCTCAGGGGCGGCGGTATCAGCCCCAGCATTTT. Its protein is CASSTPFGRSQPQGRRYQPQHF.

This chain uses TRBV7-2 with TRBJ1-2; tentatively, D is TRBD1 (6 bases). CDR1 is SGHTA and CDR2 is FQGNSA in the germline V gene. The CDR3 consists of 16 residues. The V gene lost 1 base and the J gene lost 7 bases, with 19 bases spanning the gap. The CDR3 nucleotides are TGTGCCAGCAGCTTAGTCCAGGGCCGGGTAGGGGGTGGCTACACCTTC. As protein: CASSLVQGRVGGGYTF.

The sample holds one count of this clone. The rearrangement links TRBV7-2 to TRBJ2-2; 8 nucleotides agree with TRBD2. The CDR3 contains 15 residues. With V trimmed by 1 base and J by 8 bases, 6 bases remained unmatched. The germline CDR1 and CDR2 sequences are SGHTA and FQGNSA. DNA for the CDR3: TGTGCCAGCAGCTTAGTGGGACTAGTACCGGGGGAGCTGTTTTTT. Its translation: CASSLVGLVPGELFF. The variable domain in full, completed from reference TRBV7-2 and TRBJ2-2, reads GAGVSQSPSNKVTEKGKDVELRCDPISGHTALYWYRQSLGQGLEFLIYFQGNSAPDKSGLPSDRFSAERTGGSVSTLTIQRTQQEDSAVYLCASSLVGLVPGELFFGEGSRLTVL.

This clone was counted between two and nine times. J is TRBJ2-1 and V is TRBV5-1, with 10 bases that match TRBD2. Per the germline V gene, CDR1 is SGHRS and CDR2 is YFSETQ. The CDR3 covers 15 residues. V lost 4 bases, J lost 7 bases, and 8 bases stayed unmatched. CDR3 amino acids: CASSPQRGGRNEQFF. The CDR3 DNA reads TGCGCCAGCAGCCCCCAGCGGGGGGGCCGTAATGAGCAGTTCTTC.

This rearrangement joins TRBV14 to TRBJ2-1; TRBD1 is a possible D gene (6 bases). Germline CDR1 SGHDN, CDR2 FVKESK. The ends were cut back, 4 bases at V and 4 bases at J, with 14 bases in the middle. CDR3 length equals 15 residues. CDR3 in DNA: TGTGCCAGCAGCCCCGCAACAGGGTCTTACAATGAGCAGTTCTTC. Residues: CASSPATGSYNEQFF.

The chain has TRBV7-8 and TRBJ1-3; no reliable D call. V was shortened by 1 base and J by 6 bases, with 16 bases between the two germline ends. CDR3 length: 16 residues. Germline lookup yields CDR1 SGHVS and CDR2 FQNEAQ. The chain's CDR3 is CASSLGTAGYANTIYF. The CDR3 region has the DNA TGTGCCAGCAGCTTAGGTACTGCGGGGTACGCAAACACCATATATTTT. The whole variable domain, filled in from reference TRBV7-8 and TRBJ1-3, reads GAGVSQSPRYKVAKRGQDVALRCDPISGHVSLFWYQQALGQGPEFLTYFQNEAQLDKSGLPSDRFFAERPEGSVSTLKIQRTQQEDSAVYLCASSLGTAGYANTIYFGEGSWLTVV.

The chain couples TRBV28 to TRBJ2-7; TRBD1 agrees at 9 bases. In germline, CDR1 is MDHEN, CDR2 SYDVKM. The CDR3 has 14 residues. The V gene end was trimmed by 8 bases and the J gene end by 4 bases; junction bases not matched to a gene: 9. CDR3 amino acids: CASGLPGQGYEQYF. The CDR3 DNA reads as TGTGCCAGCGGACTTCCGGGACAGGGATACGAGCAGTACTTC.

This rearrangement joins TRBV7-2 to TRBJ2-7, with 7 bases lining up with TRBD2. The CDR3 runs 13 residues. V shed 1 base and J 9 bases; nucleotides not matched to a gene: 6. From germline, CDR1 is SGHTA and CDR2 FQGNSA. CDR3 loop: CASSLGREGGQYF. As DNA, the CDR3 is TGTGCCAGCAGCTTAGGGAGGGAGGGAGGGCAGTACTTC.

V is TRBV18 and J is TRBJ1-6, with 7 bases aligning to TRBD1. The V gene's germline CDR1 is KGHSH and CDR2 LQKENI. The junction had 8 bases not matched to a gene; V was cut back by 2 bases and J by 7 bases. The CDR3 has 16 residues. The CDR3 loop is CASSPSAGTENSPLHF. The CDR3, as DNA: TGTGCCAGCTCACCATCCGCCGGGACAGAGAATTCACCCCTCCACTTT.

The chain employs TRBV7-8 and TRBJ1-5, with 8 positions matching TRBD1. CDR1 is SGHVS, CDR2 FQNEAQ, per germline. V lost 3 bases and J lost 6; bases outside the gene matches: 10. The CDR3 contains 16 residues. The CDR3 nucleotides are TGTGCCAGCAGCTTCATAAGACAGGGGAGAGGTCAGCCCCAGCATTTT. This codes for CASSFIRQGRGQPQHF.

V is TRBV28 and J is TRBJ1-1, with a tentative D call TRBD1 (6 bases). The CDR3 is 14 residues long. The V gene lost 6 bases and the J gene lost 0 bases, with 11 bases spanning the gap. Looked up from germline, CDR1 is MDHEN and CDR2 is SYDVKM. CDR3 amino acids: CASRTDRLNTEAFF. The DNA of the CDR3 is TGTGCCAGCAGAACGGACAGATTGAACACTGAAGCTTTCTTT.

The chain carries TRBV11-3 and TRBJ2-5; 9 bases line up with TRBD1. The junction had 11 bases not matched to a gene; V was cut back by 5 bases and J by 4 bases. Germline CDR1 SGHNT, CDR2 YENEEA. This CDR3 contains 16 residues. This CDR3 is CASSQRGTGMRETQYF. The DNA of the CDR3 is TGTGCCAGCAGCCAACGCGGGACAGGGATGCGAGAGACCCAGTACTTC.

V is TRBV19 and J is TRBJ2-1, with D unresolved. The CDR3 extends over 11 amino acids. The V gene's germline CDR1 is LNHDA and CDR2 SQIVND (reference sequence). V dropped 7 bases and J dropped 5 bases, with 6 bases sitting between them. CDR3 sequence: CASTENNEQFF. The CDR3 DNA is TGTGCCAGTACAGAAAACAATGAGCAGTTCTTC.

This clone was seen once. The chain's CDR3 is CASSIAGDSFGYTF. The CDR3 nucleotides read TGTGCCAGTAGTATAGCAGGGGATTCGTTCGGCTACACCTTC. The rearrangement links TRBV19 to TRBJ1-2, with D possibly TRBD1 on 6 matching bases. Germline-derived CDR1 and CDR2 are LNHDA and SQIVND (reference sequence). This CDR3 is built from 14 residues. The V end was cut by 1 base, the J end by 8 bases, with 14 bases between.

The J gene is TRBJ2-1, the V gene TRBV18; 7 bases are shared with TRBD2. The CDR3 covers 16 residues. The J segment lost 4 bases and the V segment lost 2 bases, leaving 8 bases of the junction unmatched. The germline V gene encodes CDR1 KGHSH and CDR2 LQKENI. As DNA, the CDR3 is TGTGCCAGCTCACCAAAGTCTAGCGGATATTACAATGAGCAGTTCTTC. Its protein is CASSPKSSGYYNEQFF.

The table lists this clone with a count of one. CDR3 amino acids: CASSLGTGFANSPLHF. The CDR3 DNA follows: TGTGCCAGCAGCCTAGGAACAGGCTTCGCGAATTCACCCCTCCACTTT. The chain recombines TRBV7-6 with TRBJ1-6; a weak D match, TRBD1 (5 bases). This CDR3 region has 16 residues. Deletions cut 5 bases from V and 7 bases from J, with 18 bases between. Per germline, CDR1 SGHVS and CDR2 FNYEAQ.

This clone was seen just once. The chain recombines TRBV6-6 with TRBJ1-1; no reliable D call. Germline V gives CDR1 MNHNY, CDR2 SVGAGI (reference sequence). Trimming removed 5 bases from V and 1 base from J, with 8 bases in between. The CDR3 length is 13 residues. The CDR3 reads CASSLYRNTEAFF. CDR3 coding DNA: TGTGCCAGCAGTCTATACAGGAACACTGAAGCTTTCTTT.

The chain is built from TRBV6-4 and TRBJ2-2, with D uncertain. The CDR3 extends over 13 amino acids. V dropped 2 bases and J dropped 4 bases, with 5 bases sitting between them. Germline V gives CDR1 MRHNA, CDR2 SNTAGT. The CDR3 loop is CASSDVATGELFF. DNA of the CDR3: TGTGCCAGCAGTGACGTAGCCACCGGGGAGCTGTTTTTT.

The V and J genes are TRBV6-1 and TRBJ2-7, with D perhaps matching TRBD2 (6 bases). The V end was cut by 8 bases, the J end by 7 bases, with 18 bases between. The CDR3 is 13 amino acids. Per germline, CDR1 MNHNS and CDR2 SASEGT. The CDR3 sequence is CASGLRGLEEQYF. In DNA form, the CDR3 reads TGTGCCAGCGGATTGCGGGGATTAGAAGAGCAGTACTTC.

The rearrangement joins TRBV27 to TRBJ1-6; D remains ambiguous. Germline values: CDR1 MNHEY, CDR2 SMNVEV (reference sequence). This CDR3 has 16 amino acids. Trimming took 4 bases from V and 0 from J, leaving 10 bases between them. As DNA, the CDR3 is TGTGCCAGCAGTTCTCCGCTGAGCTCCTATAATTCACCCCTCCACTTT. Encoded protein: CASSSPLSSYNSPLHF.

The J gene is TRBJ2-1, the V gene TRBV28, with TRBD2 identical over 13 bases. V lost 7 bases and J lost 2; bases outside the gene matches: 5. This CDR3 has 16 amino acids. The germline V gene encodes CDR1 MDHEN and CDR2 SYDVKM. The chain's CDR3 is CASTPGTSGTYNEQFF. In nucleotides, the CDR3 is TGTGCCAGCACGCCCGGGACTAGCGGGACCTACAATGAGCAGTTCTTC.

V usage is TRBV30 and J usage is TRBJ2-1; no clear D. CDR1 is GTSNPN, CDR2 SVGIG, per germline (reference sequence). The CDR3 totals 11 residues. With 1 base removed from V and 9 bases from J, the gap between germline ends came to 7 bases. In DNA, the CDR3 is TGTGCCTGGAGTGACAGTATTGAGCAGTTCTTC. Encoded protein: CAWSDSIEQFF. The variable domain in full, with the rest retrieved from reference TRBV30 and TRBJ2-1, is SQTIHQWPATLVQPVGSPLSLECTVEGTSNPNLYWYRQAAGRGLQLLFYSVGIGQISSEVPQNLSASRPQDRQFILSSKKLLLSDSGFYLCAWSDSIEQFFGPGTRLTVL.

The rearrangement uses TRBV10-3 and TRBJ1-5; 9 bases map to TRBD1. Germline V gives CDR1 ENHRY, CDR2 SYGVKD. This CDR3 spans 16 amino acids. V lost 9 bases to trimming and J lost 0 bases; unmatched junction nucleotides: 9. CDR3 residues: CAIPGQGINSNQPQHF. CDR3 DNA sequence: TGTGCCATTCCGGGACAGGGAATTAATAGCAATCAGCCCCAGCATTTT.

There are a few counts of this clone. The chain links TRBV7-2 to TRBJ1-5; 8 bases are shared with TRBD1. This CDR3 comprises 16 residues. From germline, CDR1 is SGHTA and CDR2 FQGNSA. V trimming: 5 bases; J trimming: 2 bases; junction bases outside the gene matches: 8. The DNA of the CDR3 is TGTGCCAGCAGCCCAGGACAGGGCGATGGCAATCAGCCCCAGCATTTT. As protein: CASSPGQGDGNQPQHF.

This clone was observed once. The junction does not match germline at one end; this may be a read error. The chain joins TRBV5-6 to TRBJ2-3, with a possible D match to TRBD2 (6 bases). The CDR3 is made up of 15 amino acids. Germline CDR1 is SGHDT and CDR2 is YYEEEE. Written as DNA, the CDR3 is TGTGCCAGCATCTTGGTGACTAGTCCCACAGATACGCAGTATTTT. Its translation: CASILVTSPTDTQYF.